The T cell receptor beta chain under discussion was sequenced for a study of cytomegalovirus exposure and HLA in healthy donors. The CDR3 loop spans 16 amino acids. Germline CDR1 is KGHSH and CDR2 is LQKENI. V was pared by 0 bases and J by 2 bases, with 4 bases of the junction left unmatched. 60 Vbeta and 13 Jbeta primers were used in PCR. Original processing methods: Among the unique TCR beta chains that a later analysis counted, about 85 million in all, 9.5 million to 12 million were shared. Some clones are missing from TCRdb's copy, which holds only in-frame ones; the method was immunoSEQ multiplex PCR. The D gene and trimming were derived from the DNA, and the V and J assignments and clone size from that table. This sample carries some 130,000 clones, around 77% of them seen once, and the ten largest clones take approximately 0.94%. Study-level findings and limits: Roughly even sequencing depth across donors was the assumption behind the presence/absence analyses. Within an earlier analysis, most TCR beta V segments proved productive either about 90% or about 30% of the time.

Healthy bone marrow donors made up the donor group. Concerning this clone: Its specificity is not known.

The sequence derives from an older woman in good health and CMV-seronegative. The rearrangement uses TRBV18 and TRBJ2-5; TRBD2 matches at 9 bases. The sequenced sample consisted of PBMCs. The CDR3 reads CASSPPWSGGQETQYF. The CDR3 DNA reads TGTGCCAGCTCACCACCGTGGAGCGGGGGGCAAGAGACCCAGTACTTC.